This entry describes one T cell receptor (beta chain). Its antigen is still unknown. This sample is part of a study of cytomegalovirus exposure and HLA in healthy donors. Study-level points and caveats: Further analysis, carried out later, found HLA-associated TCR beta chains more clonally expanded than equally common other chains.

The CDR3 runs to 13 residues. The germline CDR1 and CDR2 sequences are SGHRS and YFSETQ. V lost 5 bases and J 3 bases, leaving 11 bases between the germline ends. Both 60 Vbeta primers and 13 Jbeta primers went into the PCR. TCRdb's table, derived via immunoSEQ multiplex PCR, lists solely in-frame clones and lacks some. This sample's clone table lists approximately 75,000 clones. Sequencing was done on a sample of PBMCs. The genes are TRBV5-1 and TRBJ1-2, with D possibly being TRBD1 (5 bases). The receptor was isolated from a man aged 40-49 years in good health and CMV-seronegative. The CDR3 spells CASSDQGDYGYTF. In DNA form, the CDR3 reads TGCGCCAGCAGTGATCAGGGTGACTATGGCTACACCTTC.